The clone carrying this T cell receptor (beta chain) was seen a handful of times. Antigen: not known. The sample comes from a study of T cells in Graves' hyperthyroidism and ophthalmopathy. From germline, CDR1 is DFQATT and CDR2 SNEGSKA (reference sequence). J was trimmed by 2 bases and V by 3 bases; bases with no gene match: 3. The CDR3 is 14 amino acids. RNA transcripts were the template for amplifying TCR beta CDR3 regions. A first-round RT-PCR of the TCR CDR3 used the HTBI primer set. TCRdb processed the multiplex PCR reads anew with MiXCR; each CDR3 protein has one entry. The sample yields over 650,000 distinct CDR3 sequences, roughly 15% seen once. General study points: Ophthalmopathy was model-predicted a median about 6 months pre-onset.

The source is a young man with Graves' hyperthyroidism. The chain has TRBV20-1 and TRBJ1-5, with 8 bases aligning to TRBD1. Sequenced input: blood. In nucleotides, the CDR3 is TGCAGTGCTAGTGGGACAGGCGGCAATCAGCCCCAGCATTTT. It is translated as CSASGTGGNQPQHF.